Listed below are T cell receptor beta chains from one sample, sequenced in a study of cytomegalovirus exposure and HLA in healthy donors. Sequenced by immunoSEQ multiplex PCR; TCRdb stores in-frame clones only, minus some. The sample table sets out roughly 80,000 clones. The sequencing sample was made of PBMCs. These receptors were obtained from a man aged 50-60 years in good health and CMV-seronegative. Both conserved end residues are part of each CDR3. The D gene is left open where the match is weak.

CDR3 length	V gene	J gene	D gene	CDR3 DNA	CDR3 protein
19	TRBV4-1	TRBJ2-1	TRBD1	TGCGCCAGCGACCCGACCCCCGACAGGGGCGCTAAACCCTACAATGAGCAGTTCTTC	CASDPTPDRGAKPYNEQFF
14	TRBV28	TRBJ2-3	.	TGTGCCGGATCCAATGGGGGGGCCAGGGATACGCAGTATTTT	CAGSNGGARDTQYF
17	TRBV2	TRBJ1-5	TRBD1	TGTGCCAGCAGAAGCATACAGGGGCCCTTTTCCAATCAGCCCCAGCATTTT	CASRSIQGPFSNQPQHF
15	TRBV28	TRBJ2-7	.	TGTGCCAGCAGTTTCGGGGGGCGAGGGAGGTACGAGCAGTACTTC	CASSFGGRGRYEQYF
15	TRBV5-1	TRBJ2-1	TRBD2	TGCGCCAGCAGCGACACTAGCGGGGGCTACAATGAGCAGTTCTTC	CASSDTSGGYNEQFF
9	TRBV29-1	TRBJ1-1	.	TGCAGCGTTGAAGATCCGGCTTTCTTT	CSVEDPAFF
15	TRBV11-1	TRBJ2-7	TRBD2	TGTGCCAGCAGCCTTTGGACTAGCGGGGTCCACGAGCAGTACTTC	CASSLWTSGVHEQYF
13	TRBV28	TRBJ1-1	.	TGTGCCAGCAGTTTAGCCAGGAACACTGAAGCTTTCTTT	CASSLARNTEAFF
11	TRBV20-1	TRBJ2-5	.	TGCAGTGTGGGGGGTCTCAAGACCCAGTACTTC	CSVGGLKTQYF
13	TRBV6-1	TRBJ1-1	TRBD1	TGTGCCAGCAGTTTTACAGGGGACACTGAAGCTTTCTTT	CASSFTGDTEAFF
13	TRBV29-1	TRBJ1-1	.	TGCAGCGTCGATACAGGGATGAACACTGAAGCTTTCTTT	CSVDTGMNTEAFF
16	TRBV18	TRBJ1-5	.	TGTGCCAGCTCACCGATCAGGGTAGTTAGCAATCAGCCCCAGCATTTT	CASSPIRVVSNQPQHF
18	TRBV11-2	TRBJ2-7	TRBD2	TGTGCCAGCAGCTTAACATACCTAGCGGGGCCGATTCCCTACGAGCAGTACTTC	CASSLTYLAGPIPYEQYF
16	TRBV2	TRBJ2-3	TRBD2	TGTGCCAGCAGTGTACTAGCGGGGGGTTACACAGATACGCAGTATTTT	CASSVLAGGYTDTQYF
13	TRBV5-1	TRBJ2-3	.	TGCGCCAGCAGCTTGTCAGGTGGAGATACGCAGTATTTT	CASSLSGGDTQYF
15	TRBV5-1	TRBJ2-2	TRBD1	TGCGCCAGCAGCCCGGGACAGGGATTCACCGGGGAGCTGTTTTTT	CASSPGQGFTGELFF
14	TRBV11-2	TRBJ1-6	.	TGTGCCAGCAGCTTTCGACAGGCAAATTCACCCCTCCACTTT	CASSFRQANSPLHF
14	TRBV2	TRBJ1-2	.	TGTGCCAGCAGTGCGGGGGATACTAACTATGGCTACACCTTC	CASSAGDTNYGYTF
15	TRBV4-2	TRBJ2-1	TRBD1	TGTGCCAGCAGCCAAGATTGGACAGGGTACAATGAGCAGTTCTTC	CASSQDWTGYNEQFF
14	TRBV18	TRBJ2-7	.	TGTGCCAGCTCACCACCGGTCAGGGGCTACGAGCAGTACTTC	CASSPPVRGYEQYF
14	TRBV6-1	TRBJ1-6	TRBD1	TGTGCCAGCAGGTTTGACAGGGGGTATTCACCCCTCCACTTT	CASRFDRGYSPLHF
15	TRBV6-5	TRBJ2-6	.	TGTGCCAGCAGTTACTCTCGCTCTGGGGCCAACGTCCTGACTTTC	CASSYSRSGANVLTF
16	TRBV9	TRBJ1-2	.	TGTGCCAGCAGCCCCCGAGTCATGACAGCCACGGGTGGCTACACCTTC	CASSPRVMTATGGYTF
17	TRBV5-6	TRBJ2-7	.	TGTGCCAGCAGCTTTGCTGCTAGGACAGCACACCCGGGGGAGCAGTACTTC	CASSFAARTAHPGEQYF
15	TRBV15	TRBJ1-1	.	TGTGCCACCAGCTCAAATTTGGCGGAGAACACTGAAGCTTTCTTT	CATSSNLAENTEAFF
14	TRBV7-9	TRBJ2-7	.	TGTGCCAGCAGCGGAGGGGACTCCTACTACGAGCAGTACTTC	CASSGGDSYYEQYF
15	TRBV19	TRBJ2-1	.	TGTGCCAGTAGTAACAGGCTTGAGTCCTACAATGAGCAGTTCTTC	CASSNRLESYNEQFF